What follows are 28 T cell receptor beta chains derived from one specimen sequenced in a study of blood T cell repertoires in COVID-19. Profiled with immunoSEQ multiplex PCR; TCRdb holds only in-frame clones, not every one. The sample lists fewer than 700,000 clones; 85% to 90% were seen once. The source material was peripheral blood. These receptors were obtained from a woman aged 45-65 years with COVID-19, enrolled during active disease.

The V and J genes are TRBV6-5 and TRBJ1-2, with D maybe TRBD1 (6 bases). The CDR3 is made up of 13 amino acids. The V end lost 8 bases, the J end lost 2 bases, and 12 bases lay between the germline ends. The germline gives CDR1 MNHEY, CDR2 SVGAGI. CDR3 region: CASPSGTNYGYTF. The CDR3 DNA follows: TGTGCCAGCCCCTCCGGGACAAACTATGGCTACACCTTC.

The V call is TRBV6-5, the J call TRBJ1-6; no definite D call. CDR1 is MNHEY, CDR2 SVGAGI, per germline. Trimming cost V 5 bases and J 6 bases, with 11 bases left between them. The length of the CDR3 is 14 residues. The chain's CDR3 is CASSRQQPNSPLHF. The CDR3 DNA reads as TGTGCCAGCAGTCGACAACAGCCTAATTCACCCCTCCACTTT.

In this sample, this clone turned up a few times. The CDR3 loop reads CASSQGGDRVKSPLHF. CDR3 DNA sequence: TGTGCCAGCAGCCAAGGTGGGGACAGGGTAAAATCACCCCTCCACTTT. The rearrangement joins TRBV4-2 to TRBJ1-6; 9 nucleotides match TRBD1. The J segment lost 10 bases and the V segment lost 1 base, leaving 8 bases of the junction unmatched. Germline CDR1 LGHNA, CDR2 YNFKEQ. The CDR3 extends over 16 amino acids.

The V gene is TRBV4-1, the J gene TRBJ2-7; D possibly corresponds to TRBD2 (5 bases). Germline values: CDR1 MGHRA, CDR2 YSYEKL. This CDR3 is 12 amino acids long. Trimming took off 2 bases at V and 7 bases at J, with 9 bases between the two ends. The CDR3 DNA reads as TGCGCCAGCAGCCAATCCGGGGTTGAGCAGTACTTC. Protein sequence: CASSQSGVEQYF.

The chain recombines TRBV27 with TRBJ2-3; 9 bases map to TRBD1. Germline values: CDR1 MNHEY, CDR2 SMNVEV (reference sequence). J was trimmed by 7 bases and V by 4 bases; bases with no gene match: 3. This CDR3 is built from 13 residues. CDR3 in amino acids: CASSSGTGNTQYF. CDR3 coding DNA: TGTGCCAGCAGTTCCGGGACAGGGAATACGCAGTATTTT.

This clone was observed once. This rearrangement joins TRBV24-1 to TRBJ2-1; possible D gene TRBD1, 6 bases. Trimming took 2 bases from V and 0 from J, leaving 13 bases between them. This CDR3 spans 17 amino acids. Germline CDR1 KGHDR, CDR2 SFDVKD. DNA of the CDR3: TGTGCCACCAGTGATTCGACAGGCTACAGCTCCTACAATGAGCAGTTCTTC. Residues: CATSDSTGYSSYNEQFF.

The V and J genes are TRBV11-2 and TRBJ2-7; no definite D call. Deletions cut 1 base from V and 5 bases from J, with 3 bases between. The CDR3 is made up of 11 amino acids. The V gene's germline CDR1 is SGHAT and CDR2 FQNNGV. Written as DNA, the CDR3 is TGTGCCAGCAGCTTAGGGCACGAGCAGTACTTC. Encoded protein: CASSLGHEQYF.

The chain joins TRBV7-8 to TRBJ2-1, with TRBD2 matching over 15 bases. The CDR3 has 15 amino acids. CDR1 and CDR2 from the germline V gene are SGHVS and FQNEAQ. V was pared by 4 bases and J by 7 bases, with 2 bases of the junction left unmatched. The CDR3 here is CASSSGLAGGNEQFF. In nucleotides, the CDR3 is TGTGCCAGCAGCTCAGGACTAGCGGGGGGGAATGAGCAGTTCTTC.

V usage is TRBV5-4 and J usage is TRBJ1-2, with D perhaps matching TRBD1 (5 bases). This CDR3 is 13 amino acids long. Germline V CDR1 and CDR2: SGHNT, YYREEE (reference sequence). V lost 3 bases and J 6 bases, leaving 12 bases between the germline ends. The CDR3 region is CASSWGDGDGYTF. Written as DNA, the CDR3 is TGTGCCAGCAGCTGGGGGGACGGAGATGGCTACACCTTC.

The rearrangement links TRBV29-1 to TRBJ1-4, with a possible D match to TRBD1 (6 bases). CDR3 length: 12 amino acids. Germline CDR1 SQVTM, CDR2 ANQGSEA. Trimming removed 3 bases at V and 7 bases at J, with 9 bases between. CDR3 amino acids: CSVEGAGEKLFF. The CDR3 DNA reads TGCAGCGTTGAGGGGGCGGGTGAAAAACTGTTTTTT.

The rearrangement joins TRBV2 to TRBJ2-3; TRBD2 matches at 11 bases. The J segment lost 1 base and the V segment lost 0 bases, leaving 15 bases of the junction unmatched. This CDR3 has 21 residues. Germline V lookup: CDR1 SNHLY, CDR2 FYNNEI. The CDR3 nucleotides read TGTGCCAGCAGTGAAGCCCTGCCGGGACTAGCGGTATTCGGTGGCACAGATACGCAGTATTTT. It specifies CASSEALPGLAVFGGTDTQYF. The whole variable domain, filled in from reference TRBV2 and TRBJ2-3, reads EPEVTQTPSHQVTQMGQEVILRCVPISNHLYFYWYRQILGQKVEFLVSFYNNEISEKSEIFDDQFSVERPDGSNFTLKIRSTKLEDSAMYFCASSEALPGLAVFGGTDTQYFGPGTRLTVL.

This CDR3 reads CASSQTPPGQPQVHEQYF. For the CDR3, the DNA is TGTGCCAGCTCACAAACACCCCCAGGACAGCCCCAGGTCCACGAGCAGTACTTC. V usage is TRBV18 and J usage is TRBJ2-7; D is possibly TRBD1 (6 bases). CDR3 length: 18 residues. Germline-derived CDR1 and CDR2 are KGHSH and LQKENI. Trimming left V 4 bases short and J 5 bases short, with 27 bases between.

The CDR3 nucleotides read TGTGCCAGCAGCGCCCCGACTAGCGGGGGGCAAGAGACCCAGTACTTC. This encodes CASSAPTSGGQETQYF. This chain links TRBV5-6 with TRBJ2-5, with 13 bases aligning to TRBD2. Trimming at V came to 4 bases and at J to 2 bases, leaving 5 bases not matched to a gene. From germline, CDR1 is SGHDT and CDR2 YYEEEE. The CDR3 loop spans 16 amino acids.

The V and J genes are TRBV18 and TRBJ2-2, with D tentatively TRBD1 (6 bases). Between the trimmed V and J ends, which lost 0 bases and 1 base, there was a span of 6 bases. CDR1 is KGHSH and CDR2 is LQKENI in the germline V gene. CDR3 length: 15 amino acids. CDR3 loop: CASSPPGGNTGELFF. The CDR3 DNA is TGTGCCAGCTCACCACCAGGGGGGAACACCGGGGAGCTGTTTTTT. The variable domain in full, with the rest retrieved from reference TRBV18 and TRBJ2-2, is NAGVMQNPRHLVRRRGQEARLRCSPMKGHSHVYWYRQLPEEGLKFMVYLQKENIIDESGMPKERFSAEFPKEGPSILRIQQVVRGDSAAYFCASSPPGGNTGELFFGEGSRLTVL.

The chain employs TRBV2 and TRBJ1-4, with TRBD1 matching over 7 bases. The CDR3 covers 14 residues. CDR1 is SNHLY, CDR2 FYNNEI, per germline. Trimming cost V 6 bases and J 1 base; bases outside gene matches: 2. The CDR3 loop reads CASSSGGTNEKLFF. CDR3 DNA: TGTGCCAGCAGCTCAGGGGGAACTAATGAAAAACTGTTTTTT.

This chain links TRBV4-1 with TRBJ2-1; 8 positions agree with TRBD2. Germline V gives CDR1 MGHRA, CDR2 YSYEKL. Losses at the gene ends were 0 bases for V and 3 bases for J; bases not matched to a gene: 7. The CDR3 has 17 residues. CDR3 in amino acids: CASSQESGLAGYNEQFF. For the CDR3, the DNA is TGCGCCAGCAGCCAAGAGTCGGGGCTAGCGGGCTACAATGAGCAGTTCTTC.

The CDR3 DNA reads as TGCGCCAGCAGCCTACAGAGCCGGAACACTGAAGCTTTCTTT. This gives the protein CASSLQSRNTEAFF. This sequence joins TRBV4-1 and TRBJ1-1, with D unresolved. The CDR3 is 14 residues long. V was clipped by 4 bases and J by 1 base, with 10 bases between them. Germline V lookup: CDR1 MGHRA, CDR2 YSYEKL.

The chain links TRBV12-3 or TRBV12-4 to TRBJ1-5; D might be TRBD1 (5 bases). V was trimmed by 6 bases and J by 5 bases, leaving 11 bases between them. CDR3 length equals 13 residues. The CDR3 protein is CASSTIGDQPQHF. In DNA, the CDR3 is TGTGCCAGCAGCACGATAGGGGATCAGCCCCAGCATTTT.

The chain joins TRBV11-3 to TRBJ2-3; possible D gene TRBD1, 5 bases. Germline V CDR1 and CDR2: SGHNT, YENEEA. The CDR3 totals 15 residues. Deletions cut 2 bases from V and 3 bases from J, with 12 bases between. Here the CDR3 reads CASSLSSGATDTQYF. CDR3 coding DNA: TGTGCCAGCAGCTTATCCTCTGGGGCGACAGATACGCAGTATTTT.

J is TRBJ1-5 and V is TRBV6-5; no firm D call. This CDR3 comprises 14 residues. The germline V gene has CDR1 MNHEY and CDR2 SVGAGI. V was shortened by 5 bases and J by 3 bases, with 11 bases between the two germline ends. CDR3 protein: CASSLGSTNQPQHF. The CDR3 region has the DNA TGTGCCAGCAGTCTTGGCAGTACCAATCAGCCCCAGCATTTT.

The chain links TRBV6-2 or TRBV6-3 to TRBJ2-5; 12 nucleotides align to TRBD2. The germline V gene has CDR1 MNHEY and CDR2 SVGEGT. This CDR3 comprises 15 residues. V shed 5 bases, J shed 6 bases, and the junction held 7 bases outside the gene matches. The chain's CDR3 is CASSPGLAGIQTQYF. The CDR3, as DNA: TGTGCCAGCAGTCCAGGACTAGCGGGGATTCAGACCCAGTACTTC.

This chain links TRBV9 with TRBJ2-7; TRBD2 is a possible D gene (5 bases). Germline CDR1 SGDLS, CDR2 YYNGEE. V was pared by 3 bases and J by 3 bases, with 13 bases between. The CDR3 contains 14 residues. Written as DNA, the CDR3 is TGTGCCAGCAGCGCCCGTACTACTAGCTACGAGCAGTACTTC. Protein product: CASSARTTSYEQYF.

Concerning this clone itself: The same CDR3 arises from other DNA sequences in this sample as well. This sequence joins TRBV5-1 and TRBJ2-1; 10 bases are a match to TRBD2. J was trimmed by 5 bases and V by 3 bases; bases with no gene match: 5. This CDR3 has 15 residues. Germline CDR1 and CDR2: SGHRS and YFSETQ. This chain's CDR3 is CASSSLAGADNEQFF. The CDR3 DNA sequence: TGCGCCAGCAGCTCCCTAGCGGGGGCGGACAATGAGCAGTTCTTC.

The V gene is TRBV5-4, the J gene TRBJ2-1, with 9 bases identical to TRBD2. This CDR3 is built from 15 residues. V gave up 4 bases and J gave up 5 bases; unmatched junction bases: 7. Germline-derived CDR1 and CDR2 are SGHNT and YYREEE (reference sequence). The CDR3 region is CASSGGQRGDNEQFF. Written as DNA, the CDR3 is TGTGCCAGCAGCGGGGGCCAGCGGGGGGACAATGAGCAGTTCTTC.

The chain recombines TRBV12-5 with TRBJ1-1; 8 nucleotides agree with TRBD1. V shed 0 bases and J 6 bases; nucleotides not matched to a gene: 9. CDR1 LGHNT and CDR2 FRNRAP come from the germline V gene. This CDR3 comprises 16 residues. CDR3 in DNA: TGTGCTAGTGGTTTGGTACTGAAGGACAGGGTGCCTGAAGCTTTCTTT. It translates to CASGLVLKDRVPEAFF.

The chain employs TRBV20-1 and TRBJ1-6; D gene ambiguous. The CDR3 runs 15 residues. Between the trimmed V and J ends, which lost 5 bases and 10 bases, there was a span of 21 bases. CDR1 and CDR2 from the germline V gene are DFQATT and SNEGSKA (reference sequence). CDR3 loop: CSAGGLGGEASPLHF. Here the CDR3 DNA reads TGCAGTGCTGGTGGTCTTGGCGGGGAAGCATCACCCCTCCACTTT.

The chain couples TRBV6-5 to TRBJ2-2; D is possibly TRBD1 (6 bases). The germline V and J ends were trimmed by 5 bases and 5 bases, with 12 bases remaining between them. CDR1 and CDR2 from the germline V gene are MNHEY and SVGAGI. The CDR3 length is 14 residues. CDR3 DNA: TGTGCCAGCAGTACCGACAGGCGAACCGGGGAGCTGTTTTTT. This codes for CASSTDRRTGELFF.

The CDR3, as DNA: TGTGCCAGCAGCTACGGAGGACTAGCGGTCAATGAGCAGTTCTTC. It specifies CASSYGGLAVNEQFF. The V and J genes are TRBV7-2 and TRBJ2-1, with 10 bases identical to TRBD2. Germline V lookup: CDR1 SGHTA, CDR2 FQGNSA. The trim removed 4 bases at V and 6 bases at J, leaving 6 bases unmatched. This CDR3 comprises 15 residues.